A single T cell receptor (beta chain) is shown here with its context. This record belongs to a study of shared clonotypes between healthy human individuals. The CDR3 sequence is 14 residues long. Trimming shortened V by 9 bases and J by 1 base, and 13 bases separated the two germline ends. Germline V CDR1 and CDR2: MDHEN, SYDVKM. TCRdb's copy holds only in-frame clones and misses some; the assay was immunoSEQ multiplex PCR. The sample carries some 1.4 million clones, roughly 95% recorded once. Each of the donors was a healthy adult who was HIV-negative and had not had a recent acute infection or vaccination.

The receptor was isolated from a man aged 30-40 years in good health. The chain combines TRBV28 with TRBJ2-1; D is unclear. The specimen sequenced was naive CD4+ T cells sorted from blood. The subset is: CD45RA+ positively selected. As DNA, the CDR3 is TGTGCCAGTCATAAGGGCGTTTCCTACAATGAGCAGTTCTTC. Translation: CASHKGVSYNEQFF.